A selection of T cell receptor beta chains follows, all from one sample in a study of blood T cell repertoires in COVID-19. Generated by immunoSEQ multiplex PCR, the TCRdb table keeps only in-frame clones and is missing some. The sample lists 250,000 or so clones; 89% were seen once. Sequenced input: peripheral blood. The source of these receptors is a woman in her thirties or forties who had recovered from COVID-19. The CDR3 runs from the conserved cysteine through the conserved F or W. Each record gives: V gene, clone size, J gene, D gene, CDR3 DNA, CDR3 protein. A D gene is named only where the DNA matches it firmly. Where a row states a size, it is once, few, many or the class of an expanded clone; other rows omit it.

>TRBV24-1|.|TRBJ2-3|.
TGTGCCACCAGTGATGCGAACAGTTTTAGCACAGATACGCAGTATTTT
CATSDANSFSTDTQYF
>TRBV12-3/TRBV12-4|.|TRBJ1-1|TRBD1
TGTGCCAGCACTCAGCGACAGGGGGCGCGAGCTTTCTTT
CASTQRQGARAFF
>TRBV10-3|.|TRBJ2-2|.
TGTGCCATCAGCGCTATGGAGGGCACCGGGGAGCTGTTTTTT
CAISAMEGTGELFF
>TRBV25-1|.|TRBJ1-3|.
TGTGCCAGCAGTGAATTTCTACTGAGCTCTGGAAACACCATATATTTT
CASSEFLLSSGNTIYF
>TRBV11-3|.|TRBJ1-3|.
TGTGCCAGCAGTAGTGGACAGCTCTCTGGAAACACCATATATTTT
CASSSGQLSGNTIYF
>TRBV18|once|TRBJ2-5|TRBD2
TGTGCCAGCTCACCACCGTTGGCCGGGACTAGTGGGGAATGGGAGACCCAGTACTTC
CASSPPLAGTSGEWETQYF
>TRBV14|few|TRBJ2-1|.
TGTGCCAGCAGCTACTCCTACAATGAGCAGTTCTTC
CASSYSYNEQFF
>TRBV5-4|.|TRBJ2-3|TRBD2
TGTGCCAGCAGCTGGGGGACTAGCGATAACACAGATACGCAGTATTTT
CASSWGTSDNTDTQYF
>TRBV9|.|TRBJ1-3|TRBD1
TGTGCCAGCAGCGCTGGGACAGGGGGAACTTCTGGAAACACCATATATTTT
CASSAGTGGTSGNTIYF
>TRBV19|.|TRBJ2-1|TRBD1
TGTGCCAGTAGTATCCCACAGGGGAGCTCCTACAATGAGCAGTTCTTC
CASSIPQGSSYNEQFF
>TRBV5-4|.|TRBJ2-1|TRBD2
TGTGCCAGCAGCTTGCCGGGAGGCCCCTACAATGAGCAGTTCTTC
CASSLPGGPYNEQFF
>TRBV6-5|.|TRBJ1-1|TRBD1
TGTGCCAGCAGGGACAGGGGGGTTACTGAAGCTTTCTTT
CASRDRGVTEAFF
>TRBV21-1|.|TRBJ2-7|.
TGTGCCAGCACCGGGACAGGGGCCTCACCGCCCAGCTACGAGCAGTACTTC
CASTGTGASPPSYEQYF
>TRBV6-5|.|TRBJ1-5|.
TGTGCCAGCAGTTACTTGTCGGGAAATCAGCCCCAGCATTTT
CASSYLSGNQPQHF
>TRBV28|.|TRBJ1-5|.
TGTGCCAGCACAGGTGGCCAGCCCCAGCATTTT
CASTGGQPQHF
>TRBV7-9|.|TRBJ2-1|.
TGTGCCAGCAGCTCCGCTTACGAGTACAATGAGCAGTTCTTC
CASSSAYEYNEQFF
>TRBV5-1|.|TRBJ1-6|.
TGCGCCAGCAGCTTGAACGGCTGGGAGAATTCACCCCTCCACTTT
CASSLNGWENSPLHF